This T cell receptor beta chain is drawn from a study of cytomegalovirus exposure and HLA in healthy donors. Study information: Clustering assigned 81% of the roughly 380 genotyped donors to the Caucasian-associated ancestry cluster.

PCR used 60 Vbeta primers and 13 Jbeta primers. Profiling relied on immunoSEQ multiplex PCR, and the TCRdb table lists in-frame clones only, not all of them. Of about 50,000 clones listed, roughly 80% are singletons. V was trimmed by 5 bases and J by 2 bases, leaving 18 bases between them. CDR1 LGHNA and CDR2 YNFKEQ come from the germline V gene. The CDR3 has 16 residues. The sequenced material came from PBMCs. This sequence joins TRBV4-2 and TRBJ1-2, with D possibly matching TRBD1 (6 bases). This receptor was obtained from a man aged 25 to 40 in good health and CMV-seronegative. In DNA form, the CDR3 reads TGTGCCAGCAGCAAACAAGCCGGGACAACGAACTATGGCTACACCTTC. Protein product: CASSKQAGTTNYGYTF.